A selection of T cell receptor beta chains follows, all from one sample in a study of shared clonotypes between healthy human individuals. Using immunoSEQ multiplex PCR, the repertoire was profiled, and TCRdb retains in-frame clones only, with some absent. The sample yields some 2,100,000 clones, more than 85% seen once. Sequencing was done on a sample of naive CD8+ T cells from PBMCs. Receptors were obtained from a man aged 18 to 29 in good health. Some clones in this sample may be carry-over from other donors' samples. Each CDR3 is given with its conserved first and last residue.

V: TRBV7-8; J: TRBJ2-7; CDR3: CASSLAWLGSEQYF
V: TRBV4-3; J: TRBJ2-1; CDR3: CASSQSAGSRSSYNEQFF
V: TRBV9; J: TRBJ2-5; CDR3: CASSPPGREGTQYF
V: TRBV27; J: TRBJ1-1; CDR3: CASSLYLTTEAFF
V: TRBV5-1; J: TRBJ2-5; CDR3: CASNPADQETQYF
V: TRBV27; J: TRBJ2-7; CDR3: CASAPGRAYEQYF
V: TRBV5-4; J: TRBJ2-1; CDR3: CASSPEGRGNEQFF
V: TRBV11-2; J: TRBJ2-7; CDR3: CASSFFPGETYEQYF
V: TRBV13; J: TRBJ1-2; CDR3: CASSTGTAANYGYTF
V: TRBV6-4; J: TRBJ1-1; CDR3: CASSGHDRGFMNTEAFF
V: TRBV9; J: TRBJ2-3; CDR3: CASSVPQREQVDTQYF
V: TRBV2; J: TRBJ2-5; CDR3: CASTPRAQETQYF
V: TRBV27; J: TRBJ1-5; CDR3: CASSPLTGMGNQPQHF
V: TRBV6-1; J: TRBJ2-1; CDR3: CASSEWVSTHNEQFF
V: TRBV13; J: TRBJ1-2; CDR3: CASTPSPANYGYTF
V: TRBV7-2; J: TRBJ2-7; CDR3: CASSFYLTTGTGAYEQYF
V: TRBV14; J: TRBJ1-2; CDR3: CASSQDLGTEVRGWEFYTF
V: TRBV7-9; J: TRBJ2-7; CDR3: CASSLVGVGASEQYF
V: TRBV7-2; J: TRBJ1-1; CDR3: CASSATGRPDTEAFF
V: TRBV23-1; J: TRBJ2-4; CDR3: CASSQPRGRVAKNIQYF
V: TRBV15; J: TRBJ1-2; CDR3: CATSPGTGDTINYGYTF
V: TRBV27; J: TRBJ2-7; CDR3: CASSSLGGHSYEQYF
V: TRBV5-1; J: TRBJ2-3; CDR3: CASSLDGSGRAGDTQYF
V: TRBV7-6; J: TRBJ2-2; CDR3: CASSRTVNTGELFF
V: TRBV11-2; J: TRBJ2-1; CDR3: CASSGGTSGYNEQFF
V: TRBV19; J: TRBJ1-2; CDR3: CASSIVPGTGNGYTF
V: TRBV15; J: TRBJ2-7; CDR3: CATSSSMDYEQYF
V: TRBV28; J: TRBJ1-5; CDR3: CASSLTGNEQPQHF
V: TRBV28; J: TRBJ2-7; CDR3: CASSIGSLWYEQYF
V: TRBV9; J: TRBJ1-2; CDR3: CASSVEEGILPSYTF
V: TRBV28; J: TRBJ2-7; CDR3: CASSLWATYEQYF
V: TRBV5-1; J: TRBJ1-3; CDR3: CASSLDRGTGNTIYF
V: TRBV29-1; J: TRBJ2-7; CDR3: CSVVQGMYEQYF
V: TRBV4-1; J: TRBJ2-3; CDR3: CASSQVVYKSDTQYF
V: TRBV30; J: TRBJ1-3; CDR3: CACSIGPGNTIYF
V: TRBV7-8; J: TRBJ2-7; CDR3: CASSPRDTYEQYF
V: TRBV29-1; J: TRBJ2-7; CDR3: CSVDMLPLNEQYF
V: TRBV10-3; J: TRBJ2-7; CDR3: CAISETASGSPRTYEQYF
V: TRBV15; J: TRBJ2-7; CDR3: CATRDRGSYEQYF
V: TRBV7-9; J: TRBJ1-2; CDR3: CASSSVPNYGYTF
V: TRBV4-1; J: TRBJ2-1; CDR3: CASSLAGLSYNEQFF